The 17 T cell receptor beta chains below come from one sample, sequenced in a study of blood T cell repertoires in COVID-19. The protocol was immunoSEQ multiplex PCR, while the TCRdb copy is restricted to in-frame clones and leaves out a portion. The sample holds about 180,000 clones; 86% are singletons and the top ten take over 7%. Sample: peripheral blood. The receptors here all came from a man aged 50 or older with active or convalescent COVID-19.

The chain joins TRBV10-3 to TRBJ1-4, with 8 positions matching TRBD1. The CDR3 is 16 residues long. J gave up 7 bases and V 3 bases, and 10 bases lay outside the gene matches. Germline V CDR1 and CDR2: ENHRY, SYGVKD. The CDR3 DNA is TGTGCCATCAGTGAACAAACCGGGACAGGTTTTGAAAAACTGTTTTTT. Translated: CAISEQTGTGFEKLFF.

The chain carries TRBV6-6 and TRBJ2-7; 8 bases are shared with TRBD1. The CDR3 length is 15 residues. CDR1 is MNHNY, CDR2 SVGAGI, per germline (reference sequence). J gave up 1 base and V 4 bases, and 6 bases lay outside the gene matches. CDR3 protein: CASSWDDRGSYEQYF. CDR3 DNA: TGTGCCAGCAGTTGGGACGACAGGGGTTCCTACGAGCAGTACTTC.

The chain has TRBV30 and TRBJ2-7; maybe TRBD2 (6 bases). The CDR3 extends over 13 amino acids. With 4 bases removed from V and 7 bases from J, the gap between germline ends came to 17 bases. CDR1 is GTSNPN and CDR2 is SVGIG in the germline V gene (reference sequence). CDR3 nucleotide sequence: TGTGCCTGGAATTTCCGGACGGGGGAAGAGCAGTACTTC. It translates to CAWNFRTGEEQYF. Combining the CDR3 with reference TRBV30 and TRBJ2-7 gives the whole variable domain SQTIHQWPATLVQPVGSPLSLECTVEGTSNPNLYWYRQAAGRGLQLLFYSVGIGQISSEVPQNLSASRPQDRQFILSSKKLLLSDSGFYLCAWNFRTGEEQYFGPGTRLTVT.

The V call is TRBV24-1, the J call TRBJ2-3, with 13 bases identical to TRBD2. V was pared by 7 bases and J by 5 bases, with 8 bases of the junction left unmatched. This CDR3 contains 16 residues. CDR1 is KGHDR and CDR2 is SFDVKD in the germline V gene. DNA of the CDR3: TGTGCCACCAGCTGGACTAGCGGGAGTATAGGAGATACGCAGTATTTT. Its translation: CATSWTSGSIGDTQYF.

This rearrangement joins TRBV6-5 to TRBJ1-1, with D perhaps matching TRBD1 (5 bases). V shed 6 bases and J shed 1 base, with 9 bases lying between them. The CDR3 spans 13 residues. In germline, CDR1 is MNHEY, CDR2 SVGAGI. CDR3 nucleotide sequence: TGTGCCAGCAGGGTGGGGGGGAACACTGAAGCTTTCTTT. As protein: CASRVGGNTEAFF.

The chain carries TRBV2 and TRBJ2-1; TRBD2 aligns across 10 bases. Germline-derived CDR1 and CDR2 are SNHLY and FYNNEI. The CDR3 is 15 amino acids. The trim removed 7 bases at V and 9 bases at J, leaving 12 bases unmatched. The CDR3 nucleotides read TGTGCCAGCACCTCCACTAGCGGGGATGGTCTTGAGCAGTTCTTC. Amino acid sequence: CASTSTSGDGLEQFF.

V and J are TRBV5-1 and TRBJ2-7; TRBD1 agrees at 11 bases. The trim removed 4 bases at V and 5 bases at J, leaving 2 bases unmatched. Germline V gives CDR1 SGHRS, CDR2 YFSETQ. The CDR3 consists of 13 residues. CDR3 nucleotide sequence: TGCGCCAGCAGCAGGACAGGGGGCAACGAGCAGTACTTC. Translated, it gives CASSRTGGNEQYF.

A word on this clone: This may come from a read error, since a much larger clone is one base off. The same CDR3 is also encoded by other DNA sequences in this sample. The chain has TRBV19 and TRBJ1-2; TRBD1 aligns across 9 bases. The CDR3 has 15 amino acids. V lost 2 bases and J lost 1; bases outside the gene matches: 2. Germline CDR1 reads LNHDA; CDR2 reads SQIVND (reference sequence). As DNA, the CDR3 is TGTGCCAGTAGTATAAAGACAGGGGGTAACTATGGCTACACCTTC. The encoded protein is CASSIKTGGNYGYTF.

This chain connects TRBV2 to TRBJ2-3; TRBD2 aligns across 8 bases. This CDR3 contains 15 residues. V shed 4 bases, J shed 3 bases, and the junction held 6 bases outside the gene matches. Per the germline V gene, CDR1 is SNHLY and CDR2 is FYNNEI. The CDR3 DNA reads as TGTGCCAGCAGTGGGGCGGGAGGAAGGACAGATACGCAGTATTTT. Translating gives CASSGAGGRTDTQYF.

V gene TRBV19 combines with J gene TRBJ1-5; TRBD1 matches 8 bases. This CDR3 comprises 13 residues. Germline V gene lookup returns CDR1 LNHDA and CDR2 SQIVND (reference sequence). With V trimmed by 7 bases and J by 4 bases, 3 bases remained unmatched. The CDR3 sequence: CASTRTGNQPQHF. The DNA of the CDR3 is TGTGCCAGTACCAGGACAGGGAATCAGCCCCAGCATTTT. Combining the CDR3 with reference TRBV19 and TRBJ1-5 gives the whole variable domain DGGITQSPKYLFRKEGQNVTLSCEQNLNHDAMYWYRQDPGQGLRLIYYSQIVNDFQKGDIAEGYSVSREKKESFPLTVTSAQKNPTAFYLCASTRTGNQPQHFGDGTRLSIL.

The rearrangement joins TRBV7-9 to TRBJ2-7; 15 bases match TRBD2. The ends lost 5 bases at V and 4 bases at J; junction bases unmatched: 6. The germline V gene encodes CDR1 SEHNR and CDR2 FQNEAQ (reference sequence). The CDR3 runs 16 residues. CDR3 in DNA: TGTGCCAGCAGCAAGGGACTAGCGGGAGGAACGTACGAGCAGTACTTC. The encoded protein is CASSKGLAGGTYEQYF.

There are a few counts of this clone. The CDR3 here is CASSLRTELNTEAFF. CDR3 in DNA: TGTGCCAGCAGCTTAAGGACAGAATTGAACACTGAAGCTTTCTTT. This chain uses TRBV7-2 with TRBJ1-1; the D gene is possibly TRBD1 (6 bases). V was cut by 2 bases and J by 0 bases, with 10 bases left in between. This CDR3 is built from 15 residues. Germline CDR1 reads SGHTA; CDR2 reads FQGNSA.

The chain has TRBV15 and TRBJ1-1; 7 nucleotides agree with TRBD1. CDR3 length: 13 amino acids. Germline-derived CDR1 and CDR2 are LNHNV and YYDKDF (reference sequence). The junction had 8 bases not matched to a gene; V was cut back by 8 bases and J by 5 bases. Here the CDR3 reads CATGRQGDTEAFF. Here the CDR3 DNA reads TGTGCCACCGGACGACAGGGTGATACTGAAGCTTTCTTT.

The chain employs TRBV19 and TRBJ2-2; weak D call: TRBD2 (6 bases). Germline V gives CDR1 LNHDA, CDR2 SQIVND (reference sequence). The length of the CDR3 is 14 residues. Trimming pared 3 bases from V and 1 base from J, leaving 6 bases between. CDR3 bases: TGTGCCAGTAGTATCGGGGGGAACACCGGGGAGCTGTTTTTT. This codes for CASSIGGNTGELFF. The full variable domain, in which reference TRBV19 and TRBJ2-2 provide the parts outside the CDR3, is DGGITQSPKYLFRKEGQNVTLSCEQNLNHDAMYWYRQDPGQGLRLIYYSQIVNDFQKGDIAEGYSVSREKKESFPLTVTSAQKNPTAFYLCASSIGGNTGELFFGEGSRLTVL.

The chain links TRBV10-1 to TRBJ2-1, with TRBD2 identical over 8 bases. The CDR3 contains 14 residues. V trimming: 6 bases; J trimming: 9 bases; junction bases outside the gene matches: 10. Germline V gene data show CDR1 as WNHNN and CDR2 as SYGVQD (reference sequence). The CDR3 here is CASRAGLDGGEQFF. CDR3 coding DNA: TGCGCCAGCAGAGCGGGACTAGACGGTGGTGAGCAGTTCTTC.

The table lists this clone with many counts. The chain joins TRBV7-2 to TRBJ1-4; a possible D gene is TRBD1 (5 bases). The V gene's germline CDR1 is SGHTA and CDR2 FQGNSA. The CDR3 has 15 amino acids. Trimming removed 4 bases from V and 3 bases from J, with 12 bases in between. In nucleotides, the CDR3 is TGTGCCAGCAGCTCTCGTGGGGCGGCTAATGAAAAACTGTTTTTT. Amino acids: CASSSRGAANEKLFF.

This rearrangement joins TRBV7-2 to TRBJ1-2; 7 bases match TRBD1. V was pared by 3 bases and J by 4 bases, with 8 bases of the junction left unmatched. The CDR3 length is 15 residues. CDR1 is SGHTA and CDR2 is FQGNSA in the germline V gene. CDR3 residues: CASSLGQPGGYGYTF. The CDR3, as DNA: TGTGCCAGCAGCTTGGGACAGCCAGGAGGCTATGGCTACACCTTC.